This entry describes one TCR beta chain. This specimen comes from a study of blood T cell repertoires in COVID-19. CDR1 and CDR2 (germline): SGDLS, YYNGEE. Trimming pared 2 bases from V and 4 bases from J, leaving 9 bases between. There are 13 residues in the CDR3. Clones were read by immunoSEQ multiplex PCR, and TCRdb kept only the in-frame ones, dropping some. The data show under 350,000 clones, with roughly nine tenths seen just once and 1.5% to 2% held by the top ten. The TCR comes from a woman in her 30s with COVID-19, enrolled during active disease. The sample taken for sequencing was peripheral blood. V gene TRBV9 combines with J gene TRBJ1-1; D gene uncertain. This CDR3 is CASSVNTITEAFF. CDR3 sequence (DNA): TGTGCCAGCAGCGTGAACACAATCACTGAAGCTTTCTTT.